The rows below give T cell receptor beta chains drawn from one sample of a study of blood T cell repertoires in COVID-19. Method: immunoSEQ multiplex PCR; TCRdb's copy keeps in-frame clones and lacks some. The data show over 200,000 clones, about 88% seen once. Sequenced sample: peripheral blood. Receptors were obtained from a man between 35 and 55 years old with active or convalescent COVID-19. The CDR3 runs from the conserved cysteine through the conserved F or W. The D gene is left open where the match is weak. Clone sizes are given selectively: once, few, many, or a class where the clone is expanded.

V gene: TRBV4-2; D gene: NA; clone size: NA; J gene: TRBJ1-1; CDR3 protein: CASSPKSLTETEAFF; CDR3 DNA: TGTGCCAGCAGCCCAAAGAGTTTAACGGAGACTGAAGCTTTCTTT
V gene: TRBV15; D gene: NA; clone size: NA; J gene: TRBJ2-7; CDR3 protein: CATSRDQGARCF; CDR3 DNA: TGTGCCACCAGCAGAGATCAAGGGGCGCGATGTTTC
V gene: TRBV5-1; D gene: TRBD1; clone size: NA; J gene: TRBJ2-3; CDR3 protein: CASRTGESTDTQYF; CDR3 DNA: TGCGCCAGCAGGACAGGGGAGAGCACAGATACGCAGTATTTT
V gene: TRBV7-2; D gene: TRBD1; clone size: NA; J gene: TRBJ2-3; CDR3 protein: CASSPSLGQSTDTQYF; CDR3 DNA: TGTGCCAGCAGCCCTAGTCTGGGACAGAGCACAGATACGCAGTATTTT
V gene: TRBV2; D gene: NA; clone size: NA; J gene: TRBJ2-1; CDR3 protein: CASSRWGLANEQFF; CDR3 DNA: TGTGCCAGCAGTAGATGGGGGCTAGCCAATGAGCAGTTCTTC
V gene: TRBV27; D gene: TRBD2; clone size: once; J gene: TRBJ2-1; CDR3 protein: CASSLLAGYNEQFF; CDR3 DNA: TGTGCCAGCAGTTTACTAGCGGGGTACAATGAGCAGTTCTTC
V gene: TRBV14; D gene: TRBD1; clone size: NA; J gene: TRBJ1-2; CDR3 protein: CASSQDQGVGGYTF; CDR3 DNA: TGTGCCAGCAGCCAAGACCAGGGGGTTGGCGGCTACACCTTC
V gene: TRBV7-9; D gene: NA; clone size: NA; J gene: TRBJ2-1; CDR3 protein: CASSAYNEQFF; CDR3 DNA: TGTGCCAGCAGCGCGTACAATGAGCAGTTCTTC
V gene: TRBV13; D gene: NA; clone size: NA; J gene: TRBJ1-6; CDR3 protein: CASSTKGLSYNSPLHF; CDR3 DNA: TGTGCCAGCAGCACAAAGGGGCTATCCTATAATTCACCCCTCCACTTT
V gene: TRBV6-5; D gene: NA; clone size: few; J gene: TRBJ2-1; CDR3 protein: CASSLVFSNEQFF; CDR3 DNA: TGTGCCAGCAGTCTTGTTTTCAGTAATGAGCAGTTCTTC
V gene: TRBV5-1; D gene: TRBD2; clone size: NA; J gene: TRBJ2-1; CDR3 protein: CASSLLAGVNEQFF; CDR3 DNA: TGCGCCAGCAGTCTACTAGCGGGAGTAAATGAGCAGTTCTTC
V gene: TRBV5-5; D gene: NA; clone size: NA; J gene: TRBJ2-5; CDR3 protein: CASSLLQNQETQYF; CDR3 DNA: TGTGCCAGCAGCTTGTTACAGAACCAAGAGACCCAGTACTTC
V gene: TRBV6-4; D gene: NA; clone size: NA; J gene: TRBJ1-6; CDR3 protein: CASSVSPGNSPLHF; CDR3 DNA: TGTGCCAGCAGTGTTTCGCCCGGTAATTCACCCCTCCACTTT
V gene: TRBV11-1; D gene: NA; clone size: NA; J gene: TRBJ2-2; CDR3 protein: CASSLAHRAGELFF; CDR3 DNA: TGTGCCAGCAGCTTAGCCCACAGGGCCGGGGAGCTGTTTTTT
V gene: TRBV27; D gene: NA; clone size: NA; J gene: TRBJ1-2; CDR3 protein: CASSFGADYGYTF; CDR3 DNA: TGTGCCAGCAGTTTTGGGGCAGACTATGGCTACACCTTC